The rows below give T cell receptor beta chains drawn from one sample of a study of spatial heterogeneity in lung cancer. TCRdb reprocessed the 5' RACE reads via MiXCR and lists one record per CDR3 protein. The table includes around 110,000 distinct CDR3 sequences, roughly an eighth detected once. This specimen consisted of PBMCs, obtained at follow-up. Receptors were obtained from a male donor with early-stage non-small cell lung cancer. The CDR3 runs from the conserved cysteine through the conserved F or W. Fields, in order: D gene, clone size, J gene, V gene, CDR3 protein, CDR3 DNA. The D gene is left open where the match is weak. Some rows have no size entry. The others give once, few or many, or a class for an expanded clone.

d_call: .
clone_size: .
j_call: TRBJ1-2
v_call: TRBV7-9
cdr3_aa: CASSPEINYGYTF
cdr3_nt: TGTGCCAGCAGCCCCGAGATTAACTATGGCTACACCTTC

d_call: TRBD2
clone_size: .
j_call: TRBJ2-3
v_call: TRBV9
cdr3_aa: CASSFTSGGAGDTQYF
cdr3_nt: TGTGCCAGCAGCTTTACTAGCGGGGGGGCCGGAGATACGCAGTATTTT

d_call: TRBD1
clone_size: few
j_call: TRBJ1-2
v_call: TRBV20-1
cdr3_aa: CSAREAGTGNGYTF
cdr3_nt: TGCAGTGCTAGGGAGGCCGGGACAGGGAATGGCTACACCTTC

d_call: .
clone_size: many
j_call: TRBJ2-1
v_call: TRBV19
cdr3_aa: CASSSFESYNEQFF
cdr3_nt: TGTGCCAGTAGTTCCTTCGAGTCCTACAATGAGCAGTTCTTC

d_call: .
clone_size: .
j_call: TRBJ1-3
v_call: TRBV5-1
cdr3_aa: CASSLVSGAGNTIYF
cdr3_nt: TGCGCCAGCAGCTTGGTGTCAGGCGCTGGAAACACCATATATTTT

d_call: TRBD1
clone_size: .
j_call: TRBJ2-3
v_call: TRBV11-3
cdr3_aa: CASSSGQGRVTDTQYF
cdr3_nt: TGTGCCAGCAGCTCCGGACAGGGACGGGTCACAGATACGCAGTATTTT

d_call: TRBD1
clone_size: few
j_call: TRBJ2-7
v_call: TRBV28
cdr3_aa: CASIRQGASVEQYF
cdr3_nt: TGTGCCAGCATAAGGCAGGGGGCCTCAGTCGAGCAGTACTTC

d_call: TRBD1
clone_size: .
j_call: TRBJ1-6
v_call: TRBV5-1
cdr3_aa: CASSLTGQGRSPLHF
cdr3_nt: TGCGCCAGCAGCCTGACGGGACAGGGGAGATCACCCCTCCACTTT

d_call: .
clone_size: .
j_call: TRBJ1-6
v_call: TRBV25-1
cdr3_aa: CASSGLKTSYNSPLHF
cdr3_nt: TGTGCCAGCAGTGGCCTCAAGACAAGTTATAATTCACCCCTCCACTTT

d_call: .
clone_size: few
j_call: TRBJ2-2
v_call: TRBV9
cdr3_aa: CASSRWPQGGTGELFF
cdr3_nt: TGTGCCAGCAGTCGTTGGCCACAGGGAGGAACCGGGGAGCTGTTTTTT

d_call: TRBD2
clone_size: .
j_call: TRBJ2-5
v_call: TRBV6-2/TRBV6-3
cdr3_aa: CASRTSGQETQYF
cdr3_nt: TGTGCCAGCAGAACTAGCGGCCAAGAGACCCAGTACTTC

d_call: .
clone_size: many
j_call: TRBJ1-5
v_call: TRBV7-2
cdr3_aa: CASSLVYNQPQHF
cdr3_nt: TGTGCCAGCAGCTTAGTCTACAATCAGCCCCAGCATTTT

d_call: .
clone_size: .
j_call: TRBJ1-5
v_call: TRBV28
cdr3_aa: CASSSRSGRPNQPQHF
cdr3_nt: TGTGCCAGCAGTTCCCGGTCAGGTCGACCCAATCAGCCCCAGCATTTT

d_call: .
clone_size: .
j_call: TRBJ2-1
v_call: TRBV4-3
cdr3_aa: CASSQEVGLVLIF
cdr3_nt: TGCGCCAGCAGCCAAGAGGTTGGGCTAGTTTTGATCTTC

d_call: TRBD2
clone_size: .
j_call: TRBJ2-2
v_call: TRBV7-2
cdr3_aa: CASSPTSDNTGELFF
cdr3_nt: TGTGCCAGCAGCCCTACTAGCGATAACACCGGGGAGCTGTTTTTT

d_call: .
clone_size: few
j_call: TRBJ2-2
v_call: TRBV5-1
cdr3_aa: CASTGRLGRGETGELFF
cdr3_nt: TGCGCCAGCACCGGAAGATTGGGAAGGGGAGAGACCGGGGAGCTGTTTTTT

d_call: TRBD2
clone_size: .
j_call: TRBJ2-3
v_call: TRBV5-1
cdr3_aa: CASSLGASGMSTDTQYF
cdr3_nt: TGCGCCAGCAGCTTGGGGGCTAGCGGGATGAGCACAGATACGCAGTATTTT

d_call: TRBD1
clone_size: many
j_call: TRBJ2-5
v_call: TRBV7-2
cdr3_aa: CASSFTGAQETQYF
cdr3_nt: TGTGCCAGCAGCTTCACAGGGGCACAAGAGACCCAGTACTTC

d_call: .
clone_size: .
j_call: TRBJ1-5
v_call: TRBV28
cdr3_aa: CASTSFAGADQPQHF
cdr3_nt: TGTGCCAGCACTTCCTTCGCGGGGGCCGATCAGCCCCAGCATTTT

d_call: .
clone_size: .
j_call: TRBJ1-2
v_call: TRBV24-1
cdr3_aa: CATSDPRTGAGYTF
cdr3_nt: TGTGCCACCAGTGATCCCCGGACCGGGGCGGGCTACACCTTC

d_call: TRBD1
clone_size: .
j_call: TRBJ1-3
v_call: TRBV12-3/TRBV12-4
cdr3_aa: CASSLTGGSGNTIYF
cdr3_nt: TGTGCCAGCAGTCTTACAGGGGGATCCGGAAACACCATATATTTT

d_call: TRBD2
clone_size: .
j_call: TRBJ2-4
v_call: TRBV3-1
cdr3_aa: CASSQGGAGAKNIQYF
cdr3_nt: TGTGCCAGCAGCCAAGGCGGAGCGGGGGCTAAAAACATTCAGTACTTC

d_call: .
clone_size: few
j_call: TRBJ1-2
v_call: TRBV5-1
cdr3_aa: CASSLGSEIYGYTF
cdr3_nt: TGCGCCAGCAGCTTGGGCAGCGAAATCTATGGCTACACCTTC

d_call: .
clone_size: few
j_call: TRBJ2-7
v_call: TRBV3-1
cdr3_aa: CASSQPGTEQYF
cdr3_nt: TGTGCCAGCAGCCAACCCGGGACAGAGCAGTACTTC

d_call: .
clone_size: many
j_call: TRBJ1-4
v_call: TRBV4-3
cdr3_aa: CASSQEGELFF
cdr3_nt: TGCGCCAGCAGCCAAGAGGGGGAACTGTTTTTT

d_call: .
clone_size: .
j_call: TRBJ2-2
v_call: TRBV28
cdr3_aa: CASSFGVRGTGELFF
cdr3_nt: TGTGCCAGCAGTTTTGGAGTTAGGGGCACCGGGGAGCTGTTTTTT

d_call: .
clone_size: .
j_call: TRBJ2-1
v_call: TRBV9
cdr3_aa: CASSVVGASYNEQFF
cdr3_nt: TGTGCCAGCAGCGTAGTGGGAGCGTCCTACAATGAGCAGTTCTTC

d_call: TRBD1
clone_size: .
j_call: TRBJ1-2
v_call: TRBV28
cdr3_aa: CASIYRGQSEF
cdr3_nt: TGTGCCAGCATCTATAGGGGACAGAGTGAATTC

d_call: TRBD1
clone_size: many
j_call: TRBJ2-7
v_call: TRBV20-1
cdr3_aa: CSVGTDNYEQYF
cdr3_nt: TGCAGTGTCGGGACAGATAACTACGAGCAGTACTTC

d_call: .
clone_size: once
j_call: TRBJ2-7
v_call: TRBV12-3/TRBV12-4
cdr3_aa: CASSLPGGEQYF
cdr3_nt: TGTGCCAGCAGTCTACCGGGCGGCGAGCAGTACTTC

d_call: .
clone_size: many
j_call: TRBJ2-3
v_call: TRBV12-3/TRBV12-4
cdr3_aa: CASSLGATDTQYF
cdr3_nt: TGTGCCAGCAGTTTAGGGGCCACAGATACGCAGTATTTT

d_call: .
clone_size: few
j_call: TRBJ2-7
v_call: TRBV27
cdr3_aa: CASSLSGQSGYEQYF
cdr3_nt: TGTGCCAGCAGTTTATCGGGACAAAGTGGGTACGAGCAGTACTTC

d_call: .
clone_size: few
j_call: TRBJ2-7
v_call: TRBV12-3/TRBV12-4
cdr3_aa: CASRSGVGSSYEQYF
cdr3_nt: TGTGCCAGCAGGTCCGGCGTTGGGAGCTCCTACGAGCAGTACTTC

d_call: TRBD1
clone_size: many
j_call: TRBJ2-7
v_call: TRBV11-2
cdr3_aa: CASSSKTGILYEQYF
cdr3_nt: TGTGCCAGCAGCTCCAAGACAGGGATTCTTTATGAGCAGTACTTC

d_call: TRBD2
clone_size: many
j_call: TRBJ2-3
v_call: TRBV4-1
cdr3_aa: CASSHPGRAFTDTQYF
cdr3_nt: TGCGCCAGCAGCCACCCTGGGAGGGCCTTCACAGATACGCAGTATTTT

d_call: TRBD2
clone_size: few
j_call: TRBJ2-1
v_call: TRBV20-1
cdr3_aa: CSARPMGGEVNEQFF
cdr3_nt: TGCAGTGCTAGACCCATGGGGGGGGAAGTCAATGAGCAGTTCTTC

d_call: .
clone_size: .
j_call: TRBJ2-5
v_call: TRBV20-1
cdr3_aa: CSAYRGQETQYF
cdr3_nt: TGCAGTGCTTACCGCGGCCAAGAGACCCAGTACTTC

d_call: .
clone_size: .
j_call: TRBJ2-7
v_call: TRBV18
cdr3_aa: CASSPGAGYEQYF
cdr3_nt: TGTGCCAGCTCACCCGGGGCAGGTTACGAGCAGTACTTC

d_call: TRBD1
clone_size: .
j_call: TRBJ2-5
v_call: TRBV5-1
cdr3_aa: CASSLWTGQETQYF
cdr3_nt: TGCGCCAGCAGCTTGTGGACAGGACAAGAGACCCAGTACTTC

d_call: TRBD1
clone_size: many
j_call: TRBJ2-3
v_call: TRBV29-1
cdr3_aa: CSVGTGHTDTQYF
cdr3_nt: TGCAGCGTGGGGACAGGGCATACGGATACGCAGTATTTT

d_call: .
clone_size: .
j_call: TRBJ2-7
v_call: TRBV6-5
cdr3_aa: CASSYMPQPNHSYEQYF
cdr3_nt: TGTGCCAGCAGTTACATGCCGCAGCCAAATCACTCCTACGAGCAGTACTTC

d_call: TRBD2
clone_size: many
j_call: TRBJ2-3
v_call: TRBV7-2
cdr3_aa: CASSSLGSGGRPDTQYF
cdr3_nt: TGTGCCAGCAGCTCGTTGGGTAGCGGGGGGCGTCCAGATACGCAGTATTTT

d_call: TRBD2
clone_size: .
j_call: TRBJ2-3
v_call: TRBV29-1
cdr3_aa: CSVGSGGGVADTQYF
cdr3_nt: TGCAGCGTTGGTTCTGGCGGGGGGGTCGCAGATACGCAGTATTTT

d_call: TRBD2
clone_size: few
j_call: TRBJ2-3
v_call: TRBV20-1
cdr3_aa: CSAIHSGGGMRNTQYF
cdr3_nt: TGCAGTGCCATCCATTCGGGCGGGGGGATGAGGAATACGCAGTATTTT

d_call: .
clone_size: .
j_call: TRBJ2-3
v_call: TRBV7-2
cdr3_aa: CASSLVGLSTDTQYF
cdr3_nt: TGTGCCAGCAGCTTGGTAGGGCTTAGCACAGATACGCAGTATTTT

d_call: .
clone_size: many
j_call: TRBJ1-2
v_call: TRBV29-1
cdr3_aa: CSVERGAVYGYTF
cdr3_nt: TGCAGCGTTGAGAGGGGCGCGGTCTATGGCTACACCTTC

d_call: .
clone_size: .
j_call: TRBJ2-1
v_call: TRBV7-6
cdr3_aa: CASSFRGGPLVSYNEQFF
cdr3_nt: TGTGCCAGCAGCTTTCGTGGGGGCCCTCTGGTTTCCTACAATGAGCAGTTCTTC

d_call: .
clone_size: .
j_call: TRBJ2-5
v_call: TRBV19
cdr3_aa: CASSITNQETQYF
cdr3_nt: TGTGCCAGTAGTATAACTAACCAAGAGACCCAGTACTTC